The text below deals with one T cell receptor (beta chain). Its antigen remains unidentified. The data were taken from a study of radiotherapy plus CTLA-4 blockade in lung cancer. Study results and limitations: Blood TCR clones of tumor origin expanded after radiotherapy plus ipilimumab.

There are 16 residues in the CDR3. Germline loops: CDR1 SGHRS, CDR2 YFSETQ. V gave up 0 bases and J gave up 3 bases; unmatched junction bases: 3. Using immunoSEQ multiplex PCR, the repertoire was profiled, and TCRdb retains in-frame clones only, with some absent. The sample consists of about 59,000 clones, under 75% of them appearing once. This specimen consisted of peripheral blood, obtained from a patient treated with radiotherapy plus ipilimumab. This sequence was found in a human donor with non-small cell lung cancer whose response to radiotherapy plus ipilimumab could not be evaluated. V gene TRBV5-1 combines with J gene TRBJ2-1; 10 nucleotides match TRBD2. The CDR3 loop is CASSLAGLADYNEQFF. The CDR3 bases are TGCGCCAGCAGCTTGGCCGGACTAGCGGACTACAATGAGCAGTTCTTC.